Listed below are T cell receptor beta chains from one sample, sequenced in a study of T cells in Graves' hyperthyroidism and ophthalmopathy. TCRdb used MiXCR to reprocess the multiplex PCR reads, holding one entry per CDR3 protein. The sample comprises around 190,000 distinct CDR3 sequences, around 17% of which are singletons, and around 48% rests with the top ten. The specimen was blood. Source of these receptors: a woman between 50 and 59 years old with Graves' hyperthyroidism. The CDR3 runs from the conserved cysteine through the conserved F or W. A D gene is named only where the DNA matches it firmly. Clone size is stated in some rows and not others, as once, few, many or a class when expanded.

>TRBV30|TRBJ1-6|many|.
TGTGCCTGGAGTGTAAGGTTTGGCGGAGATTCACCCCTCCACTTT
CAWSVRFGGDSPLHF
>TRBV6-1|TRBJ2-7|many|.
TGTGCCAGCAGTGAGTCGCCAACCTCCTACGAGCAGTACTTC
CASSESPTSYEQYF
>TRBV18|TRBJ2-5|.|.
TGTGCCAGCTCACCACCCGGGCAGGGGGGAGGGACCCAGTACTTC
CASSPPGQGGGTQYF
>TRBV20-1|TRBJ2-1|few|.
TGCAGTGGCAATAAAGCGGGCTTCGACGGTCCCTACAATGAGCAGTTCTTC
CSGNKAGFDGPYNEQFF
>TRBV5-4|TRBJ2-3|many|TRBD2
TGTGCCAGCAGCTTGATCGGACGGACTAGCTTCACAGATACGCAGTATTTT
CASSLIGRTSFTDTQYF
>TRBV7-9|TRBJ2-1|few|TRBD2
TGTGCCAGCAGCTGGACTAGCGGGATGTACAATGAGCAGTTCTTC
CASSWTSGMYNEQFF
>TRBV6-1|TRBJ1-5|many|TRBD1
TGTGCCAGCAGTGAAGGACAGGGGAGGCAGCCCCAGCATTTT
CASSEGQGRQPQHF
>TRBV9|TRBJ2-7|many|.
TGTGCCAGCAGCCGAAAATCCAGCGGTACCTACGAGCAGTACTTC
CASSRKSSGTYEQYF
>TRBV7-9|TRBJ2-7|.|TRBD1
TGTGCCAGCAGCCCCGCCGGGACAGGGAGAGTCTACGAGCAGTACTTC
CASSPAGTGRVYEQYF
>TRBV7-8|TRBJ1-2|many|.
TGTGCCAGCAGCCGTACAGGCTTGAACTATGGCTACACCTTC
CASSRTGLNYGYTF
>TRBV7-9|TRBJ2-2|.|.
TGTGCCAGCAGCCCCTACAGGTCCACCGGGGAGCTGTTTTTT
CASSPYRSTGELFF
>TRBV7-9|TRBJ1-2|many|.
TGTGCCAGCAGCCTGGATTACTATGGCTACACCTTC
CASSLDYYGYTF
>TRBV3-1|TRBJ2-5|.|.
TGTGCCAGCAGCCAAGAAGGGCTAGCTGGCGAGACCCAGTACTTC
CASSQEGLAGETQYF
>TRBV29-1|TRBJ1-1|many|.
TGCAGCGTCCAGGGAATGAACACTGAAGCTTTCTTT
CSVQGMNTEAFF
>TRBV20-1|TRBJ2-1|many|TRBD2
TGCAGTGCCCAGACTAGCGGGTTTTCAGGCCCCTACAATGAGCAGTTCTTC
CSAQTSGFSGPYNEQFF
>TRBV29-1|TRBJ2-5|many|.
TGCAGCGTTGTCAGCAGGAGTCGTCAAGAGACCCAGTACTTC
CSVVSRSRQETQYF
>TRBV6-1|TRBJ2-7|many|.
TGTGCCAGCACCCGAGGGGGGAGGGCCAACCACGAGCAGTACTTC
CASTRGGRANHEQYF
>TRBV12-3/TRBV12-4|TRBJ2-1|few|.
TGTGCCAGCTGCCGAGTCGGCTCCTACAATGAGCAGTTCTTC
CASCRVGSYNEQFF
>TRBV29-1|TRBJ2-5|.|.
TGCAGCGCCAAGGGGGGTGTCCTGGGGGGGACCCAGTACTTC
CSAKGGVLGGTQYF
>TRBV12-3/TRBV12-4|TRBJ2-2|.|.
TGTGCCAGCAATCGCGCCGCGTCGAACACCGGGGAGCTGTTTTTT
CASNRAASNTGELFF
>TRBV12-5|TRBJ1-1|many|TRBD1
TGTGCTAGTGGGGACAGGGGTATTGAAGCTTTCTTT
CASGDRGIEAFF
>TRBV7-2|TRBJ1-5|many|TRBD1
TGTGCCAGCAGGGGGACAGGGTTCAATCAGCCCCAGCATTTT
CASRGTGFNQPQHF
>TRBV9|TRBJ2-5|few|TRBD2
TGTGCCAGCAGCGTAGCGGGGGGGACTAGCGGGAGAGAGACCCAGTACTTC
CASSVAGGTSGRETQYF
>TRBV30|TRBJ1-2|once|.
TGTGCCTGGAGTTGGGCTGCTATGAATGGCTACACCTTC
CAWSWAAMNGYTF
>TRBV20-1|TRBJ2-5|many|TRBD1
TGCAGTGCTAGAGATCTGGGGGACAGACCGGGGGAGACCCAGTACTTC
CSARDLGDRPGETQYF
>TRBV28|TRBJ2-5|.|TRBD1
TGTGCCAGCAGGGGACAGGGTCCCCAAGAGACCCAGTACTTC
CASRGQGPQETQYF
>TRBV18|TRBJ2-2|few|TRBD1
TGTGCCAGCTCATCGGGACAGCCGAACGCCGGGGAGCTGTTTTTT
CASSSGQPNAGELFF
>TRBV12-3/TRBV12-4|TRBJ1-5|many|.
TGTGCCAGCAATTCGCAAGGGACCCACGGTGTTAGGCCCCAGCATTTT
CASNSQGTHGVRPQHF
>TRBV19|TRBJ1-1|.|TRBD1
TGTGCCAGTAGTATCTCGATCACAGGGGTAAAGACTGAAGCTTTCTTT
CASSISITGVKTEAFF
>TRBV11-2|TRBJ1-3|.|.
TGTGCCAGCAGCTTGTGGCGGAGAGGAAACACCATATATTTT
CASSLWRRGNTIYF
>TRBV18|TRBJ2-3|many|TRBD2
TGTGCCAGCTCACCATATGATAGCGGGAGCGATACGCAGTATTTT
CASSPYDSGSDTQYF
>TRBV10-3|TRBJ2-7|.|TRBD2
TGTGCCATCAGTGAGAGCCAGCGGGGGACCTACGAGCAGTACTTC
CAISESQRGTYEQYF